The T cell receptor beta chain under discussion was sequenced for a study of CD8+ T cells in alopecia areata. Study background: Affected scalp percentage gauged treated patients' severity.

General study points: The link between baseline CD8+ expansion and response remains uncertain with one nonresponder. Tofacitinib did not eliminate many expanded lesional clones from scalp or blood.

TCR sequencing used cDNA made by reverse transcription of extracted RNA. This table comes from immunoSEQ multiplex PCR, and its TCRdb copy is limited to in-frame clones, with some not included. The sample consists of 150,000 to 200,000 clones, roughly 64% of them appearing once. Points on this clone: Its matching antigen is unknown.

This CDR3 has 15 amino acids. Germline CDR1 SNHLY, CDR2 FYNNEI. Trimming removed 5 bases from V and 7 bases from J, with 20 bases in between. The sample's treatment: oral pan-JAK inhibitor, 5-10 mg twice daily. The material was CD4+ T cells sorted from blood, obtained at week 24, from a patient treated with tofacitinib. The chain has TRBV2 and TRBJ2-5; D is possibly TRBD2 (6 bases). The TCR comes from a human donor with alopecia areata. CDR3 residues: CASSSLTGRRGTQYF. As DNA, the CDR3 is TGTGCCAGCAGTTCTCTCACGGGCCGGCGGGGGACCCAGTACTTC.